A selection of T cell receptor beta chains follows, all from one sample in a study of PD-1 blockade in classical Hodgkin lymphoma. Measured with immunoSEQ multiplex PCR; TCRdb has only the in-frame clones, and not every one. The table has roughly 29,000 clones, roughly 92% seen once. Input material: peripheral blood mononuclear cells (PBMCs). These receptors were obtained from a human donor with classical Hodgkin lymphoma. Both conserved end residues are part of each CDR3. Each record gives: clone size, D gene, J gene, V gene, CDR3 protein, CDR3 DNA. A D gene is named only where the DNA matches it firmly. Clone sizes are given selectively: once, few, many, or a class where the clone is expanded.

>NA|NA|TRBJ2-1|TRBV5-1
CASRPAGSHNEQFF
TGCGCCAGCAGGCCCGCGGGCAGTCACAATGAGCAGTTCTTC
>once|NA|TRBJ2-7|TRBV20-1
CSARNSYEQYF
TGCAGTGCTAGGAACTCCTACGAGCAGTACTTC
>once|NA|TRBJ2-2|TRBV29-1
CSVEKSGNTGELFF
TGCAGCGTTGAGAAGTCAGGGAACACCGGGGAGCTGTTTTTT
>NA|NA|TRBJ2-5|TRBV30
CAWSVVGPETQYF
TGTGCCTGGAGTGTGGTGGGGCCGGAGACCCAGTACTTC
>NA|TRBD1|TRBJ1-2|TRBV28
CASSSGQGAHYGYTF
TGTGCCAGCAGTTCGGGACAGGGGGCGCACTATGGCTACACCTTC
>NA|NA|TRBJ2-3|TRBV5-4
CASSFGSPSDTQYF
TGTGCCAGCAGCTTTGGGAGCCCCTCAGATACGCAGTATTTT
>NA|NA|TRBJ2-1|TRBV7-3
CASSLSSYNEQFF
TGTGCCAGCAGCTTGAGCTCCTACAATGAGCAGTTCTTC
>NA|NA|TRBJ2-1|TRBV5-4
CASSTGGANEQFF
TGTGCCAGCAGCACTGGAGGGGCCAATGAGCAGTTCTTC
>NA|NA|TRBJ2-5|TRBV7-8
CASSLGEIQETQYF
TGTGCCAGCAGTCTCGGGGAAATCCAAGAGACCCAGTACTTC
>NA|TRBD1|TRBJ2-2|TRBV12-5
CASGLVPGGQHDLTGELFF
TGTGCTAGTGGTTTGGTACCTGGGGGACAGCACGACCTCACCGGGGAGCTGTTTTTT
>NA|TRBD2|TRBJ2-3|TRBV7-9
CASSVSGRAGYADTQYF
TGTGCCAGCAGCGTTAGCGGGAGGGCCGGATACGCAGATACGCAGTATTTT
>NA|NA|TRBJ2-1|TRBV19
CASTPIFAGSYNEQFF
TGTGCCAGTACCCCGATTTTCGCGGGCTCCTACAATGAGCAGTTCTTC
>NA|TRBD2|TRBJ2-2|TRBV9
CASRRETDTGELFF
TGTGCCAGCAGGCGGGAGACGGACACCGGGGAGCTGTTTTTT
>NA|NA|TRBJ2-5|TRBV11-3
CASSINTRGTQYF
TGTGCCAGCAGCATAAACACTCGCGGGACCCAGTACTTC
>NA|NA|TRBJ1-1|TRBV19
CASSIVGAEAFF
TGTGCCAGTAGTATTGTGGGGGCTGAAGCTTTCTTT
>NA|TRBD2|TRBJ2-3|TRBV18
CASSPGLAGGPTDTQYF
TGTGCCAGCTCACCGGGACTAGCGGGAGGGCCCACAGATACGCAGTATTTT
>NA|NA|TRBJ1-2|TRBV7-9
CASSPMTSNYGYTF
TGTGCCAGCAGCCCTATGACTTCTAACTATGGCTACACCTTC
>NA|NA|TRBJ2-5|TRBV7-9
CASSLVDSRGETQYF
TGTGCCAGCAGCTTAGTAGACTCAAGAGGCGAGACCCAGTACTTC
>NA|NA|TRBJ2-2|TRBV28
CASRRNTGELFF
TGTGCCAGCAGGAGGAACACCGGGGAGCTGTTTTTT
>NA|TRBD1|TRBJ2-3|TRBV20-1
CSADRADTQYF
TGCAGTGCTGACAGGGCTGATACGCAGTATTTT
>NA|NA|TRBJ1-2|TRBV7-2
CASTDDGRSNSNYGYTF
TGTGCCAGCACCGACGATGGACGGAGCAATTCTAACTATGGCTACACCTTC
>NA|NA|TRBJ2-7|TRBV7-9
CASSPPFRTSARDEQYF
TGTGCCAGCAGCCCGCCGTTTCGGACCTCGGCCCGGGACGAGCAGTACTTC
>NA|NA|TRBJ1-5|TRBV7-2
CASSSRGVSNQPQHF
TGTGCCAGCAGCTCCCGGGGAGTAAGCAATCAGCCCCAGCATTTT
>NA|NA|TRBJ2-2|TRBV18
CASSLWDSRANTGELFF
TGTGCCAGCTCACTATGGGACTCGAGGGCGAACACCGGGGAGCTGTTTTTT
>NA|TRBD2|TRBJ2-1|TRBV4-3
CASSQDQLAGVNEQFF
TGCGCCAGCAGCCAAGACCAACTAGCGGGAGTCAATGAGCAGTTCTTC
>NA|NA|TRBJ2-3|TRBV19
CASSSQEAADTQYF
TGTGCCAGTAGTAGCCAGGAGGCCGCAGATACGCAGTATTTT
>once|TRBD2|TRBJ2-3|TRBV5-1
CASSLGTSGGTSTDTQYF
TGCGCCAGCAGCTTGGGGACTAGCGGAGGGACTAGCACAGATACGCAGTATTTT
>NA|NA|TRBJ1-2|TRBV9
CASSVAVGGYTF
TGTGCCAGCAGCGTAGCTGTGGGTGGCTACACCTTC
>NA|TRBD1|TRBJ1-5|TRBV4-1
CASSQEAGQGGWQPQHF
TGCGCCAGCAGCCAAGAAGCAGGACAGGGGGGTTGGCAGCCCCAGCATTTT
>NA|NA|TRBJ2-3|TRBV27
CASSLEGADTQYF
TGTGCCAGCAGTTTAGAGGGGGCAGATACGCAGTATTTT
>NA|NA|TRBJ2-1|TRBV27
CASSVGWLASSYNEQFF
TGTGCCAGCAGTGTAGGGTGGCTAGCAAGCTCCTACAATGAGCAGTTCTTC
>NA|NA|TRBJ2-1|TRBV28
CASSPPRSEGGNEQFF
TGTGCCAGCAGTCCGCCCCGGAGCGAAGGTGGCAATGAGCAGTTCTTC
>NA|NA|TRBJ2-7|TRBV11-2
CASSSTPGSTVYEQYF
TGTGCCAGCAGCAGTACACCGGGCAGTACAGTCTACGAGCAGTACTTC
>NA|TRBD1|TRBJ2-2|TRBV30
CAWSVQGRGKSGELFF
TGTGCCTGGAGTGTACAGGGCAGGGGGAAGTCCGGGGAGCTGTTTTTT
>few|TRBD1|TRBJ1-3|TRBV28
CASSLGTAPNTIYF
TGTGCCAGCAGCCTTGGGACAGCACCAAACACCATATATTTT
>NA|TRBD2|TRBJ2-5|TRBV5-1
CASQRVSGTQETQYF
TGCGCCAGCCAGCGCGTTAGCGGGACCCAAGAGACCCAGTACTTC
>once|TRBD1|TRBJ2-5|TRBV9
CASSVGQGGGGETQYF
TGTGCCAGCAGCGTAGGCCAAGGGGGCGGTGGGGAGACCCAGTACTTC
>NA|NA|TRBJ2-3|TRBV7-9
CASSPLLPTDTQYF
TGTGCCAGCAGCCCGTTGTTGCCCACAGATACGCAGTATTTT
>NA|NA|TRBJ2-5|TRBV6-6
CASSYRGGETQYF
TGTGCCAGCAGTTACAGGGGGGGGGAGACCCAGTACTTC
>NA|TRBD2|TRBJ2-1|TRBV19
CASTTSGFSYNEQFF
TGTGCCAGTACTACTAGCGGGTTCTCCTACAATGAGCAGTTCTTC
>NA|NA|TRBJ1-2|TRBV28
CASFTGNYGYTF
TGTGCCAGCTTTACAGGGAACTATGGCTACACCTTC
>NA|NA|TRBJ2-7|TRBV7-9
CASSSGAGYEQYF
TGTGCCAGCAGCTCGGGAGCAGGCTACGAGCAGTACTTC
>NA|TRBD2|TRBJ2-1|TRBV9
CASSVGTSLEQFF
TGTGCCAGCAGCGTAGGGACTAGTTTGGAGCAGTTCTTC
>NA|NA|TRBJ1-2|TRBV5-5
CASSLVGGNYGYTF
TGTGCCAGCAGCTTGGTAGGAGGAAACTATGGCTACACCTTC
>NA|NA|TRBJ2-5|TRBV18
CASSPPYGQETQYF
TGTGCCAGCTCACCACCGTACGGCCAAGAGACCCAGTACTTC
>NA|NA|TRBJ2-7|TRBV10-1
CASSDSGTYEQYF
TGCGCCAGCAGTGATAGTGGGACCTACGAGCAGTACTTC
>NA|NA|TRBJ1-1|TRBV2
CASKGGATSDTEAFF
TGTGCCAGCAAGGGGGGAGCGACATCGGACACTGAAGCTTTCTTT
>NA|NA|TRBJ2-7|TRBV5-1
CASSSYSGPLYEQYF
TGCGCCAGCAGCTCATATTCGGGACCCCTCTACGAGCAGTACTTC
>NA|NA|TRBJ2-3|TRBV29-1
CSPARIDTQYF
TGCAGCCCGGCTCGTATAGATACGCAGTATTTT
>NA|NA|TRBJ2-1|TRBV7-8
CASCRSYNEQFF
TGTGCCAGCTGTAGGTCCTACAATGAGCAGTTCTTC
>NA|NA|TRBJ2-1|TRBV9
CASSLTGSSYNEQFF
TGTGCCAGCAGCCTCACAGGGAGCTCCTACAATGAGCAGTTCTTC
>NA|TRBD2|TRBJ2-1|TRBV27
CASSLSTSGPQFF
TGTGCCAGCAGTTTATCTACTAGCGGCCCGCAGTTCTTC
>NA|TRBD1|TRBJ1-5|TRBV28
CASSPGTGGFNQPQHF
TGTGCCAGCAGCCCCGGGACAGGGGGCTTCAATCAGCCCCAGCATTTT
>NA|TRBD2|TRBJ2-1|TRBV14
CASSQIAGVNEQFF
TGTGCCAGCAGCCAGATAGCGGGAGTCAATGAGCAGTTCTTC
>NA|TRBD2|TRBJ2-3|TRBV29-1
CSVDSGRAGDTQYF
TGCAGCGTTGACAGCGGGAGGGCCGGAGATACGCAGTATTTT
>NA|NA|TRBJ2-3|TRBV7-7
CASSLSGAGTDTQYF
TGTGCCAGCAGCTTATCAGGAGCTGGCACAGATACGCAGTATTTT